Shown below are 2 T cell receptor beta chains from a single sample sequenced in a study of blood T cells in healthy people across ages (dated by TCRdb to between 2014 and 2016). The library was made by 5' RACE. The data were produced on an Illumina HiSeq 2500. A second PCR of about 6 to 11 cycles was run with a J-beta primer mix and a sample-barcoded 5' primer. TCRdb reran the public reads through fastp at Q25 and MiXCR, keeping productive beta chains. Identical CDR3 proteins give one entry, which carries the most common genes and DNA. The sample data list about 1.5 million distinct CDR3 sequences, and 35% to 45% of these were observed just once. Under 8% of the sample is held by the ten biggest clonotypes. The source material was blood. The receptors stem from a woman under 30 in good health.

This rearrangement joins TRBV19 to TRBJ2-3; 11 bases are a match to TRBD1. This CDR3 spans 17 amino acids. Trimming at V came to 5 bases and at J to 2 bases, leaving 9 bases not matched to a gene. Germline-derived CDR1 and CDR2 are LNHDA and SQIVND (reference sequence). The CDR3 nucleotides are TGTGCCAGTAGTTCCCCGGGACAGGGGGGATACACAGATACGCAGTATTTT. Translated: CASSSPGQGGYTDTQYF. The variable domain in full, completed from reference TRBV19 and TRBJ2-3, reads DGGITQSPKYLFRKEGQNVTLSCEQNLNHDAMYWYRQDPGQGLRLIYYSQIVNDFQKGDIAEGYSVSREKKESFPLTVTSAQKNPTAFYLCASSSPGQGGYTDTQYFGPGTRLTVL.

The CDR3 loop is CASSAMRGVYNEQFF. The CDR3 DNA reads as TGTGCCAGCAGTGCTATGAGGGGGGTCTACAATGAGCAGTTCTTC. The chain uses TRBV2 and TRBJ2-1; D could derive from TRBD1 or TRBD2 (6 bases each). The germline gives CDR1 SNHLY, CDR2 FYNNEI. V shed 4 bases and J shed 3 bases, with 13 bases lying between them. CDR3 size: 15 residues.